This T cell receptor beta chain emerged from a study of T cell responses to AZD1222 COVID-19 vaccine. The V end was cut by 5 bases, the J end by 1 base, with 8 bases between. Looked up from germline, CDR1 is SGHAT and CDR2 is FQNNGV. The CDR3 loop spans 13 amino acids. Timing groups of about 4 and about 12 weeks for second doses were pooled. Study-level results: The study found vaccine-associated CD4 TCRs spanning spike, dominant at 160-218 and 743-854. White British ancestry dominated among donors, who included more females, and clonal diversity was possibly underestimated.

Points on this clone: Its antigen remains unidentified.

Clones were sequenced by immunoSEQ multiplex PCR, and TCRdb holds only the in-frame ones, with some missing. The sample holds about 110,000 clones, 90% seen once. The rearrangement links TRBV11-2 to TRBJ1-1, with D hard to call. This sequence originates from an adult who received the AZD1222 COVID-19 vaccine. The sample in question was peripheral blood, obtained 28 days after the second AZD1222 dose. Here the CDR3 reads CASSKRENTEAFF. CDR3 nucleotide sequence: TGTGCCAGCAGCAAACGAGAGAACACTGAAGCTTTCTTT.